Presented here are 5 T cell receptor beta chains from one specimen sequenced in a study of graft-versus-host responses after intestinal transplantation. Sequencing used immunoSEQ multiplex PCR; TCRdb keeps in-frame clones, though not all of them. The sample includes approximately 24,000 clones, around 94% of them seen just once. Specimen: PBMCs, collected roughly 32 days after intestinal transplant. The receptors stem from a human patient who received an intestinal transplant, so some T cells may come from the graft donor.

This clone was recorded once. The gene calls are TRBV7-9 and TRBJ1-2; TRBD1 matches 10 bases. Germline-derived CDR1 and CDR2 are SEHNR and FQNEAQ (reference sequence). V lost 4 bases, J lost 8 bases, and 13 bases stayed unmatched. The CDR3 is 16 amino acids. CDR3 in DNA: TGTGCCAGCAGCTCCTACCTGTCCCGGGACAGGGGAGGCTACACCTTC. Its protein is CASSSYLSRDRGGYTF.

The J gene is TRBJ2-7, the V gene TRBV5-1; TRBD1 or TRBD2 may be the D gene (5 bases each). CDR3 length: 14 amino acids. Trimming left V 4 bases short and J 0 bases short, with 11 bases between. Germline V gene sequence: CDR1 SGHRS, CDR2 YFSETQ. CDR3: CASSRGRSSYEQYF. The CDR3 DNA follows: TGCGCCAGCAGCCGGGGACGGAGCTCCTACGAGCAGTACTTC.

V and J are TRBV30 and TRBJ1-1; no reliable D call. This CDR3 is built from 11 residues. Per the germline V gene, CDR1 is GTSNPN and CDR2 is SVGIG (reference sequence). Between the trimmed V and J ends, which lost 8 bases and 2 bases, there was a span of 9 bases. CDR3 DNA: TGTGCCCAGATAGAAAACACTGAAGCTTTCTTT. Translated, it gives CAQIENTEAFF.

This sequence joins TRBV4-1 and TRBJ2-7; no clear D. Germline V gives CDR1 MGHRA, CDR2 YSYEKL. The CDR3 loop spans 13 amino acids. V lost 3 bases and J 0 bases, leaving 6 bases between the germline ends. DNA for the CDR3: TGCGCCAGCAGCCAGGGAATCTCCTACGAGCAGTACTTC. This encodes CASSQGISYEQYF.

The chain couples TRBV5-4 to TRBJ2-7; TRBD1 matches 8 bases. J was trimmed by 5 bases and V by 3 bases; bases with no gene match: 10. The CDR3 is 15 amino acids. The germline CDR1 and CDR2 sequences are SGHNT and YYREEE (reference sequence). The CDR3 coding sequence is TGTGCCAGCAGCTCAGGACAGGGACCACCCGACGAGCAGTACTTC. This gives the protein CASSSGQGPPDEQYF.